This TCR beta chain was identified in a study of T cells in Graves' hyperthyroidism and ophthalmopathy. The study's findings and limits: A median around 5.9 months before onset, the model predicted ophthalmopathy.

Amplified TCR beta CDR3 regions came from RNA transcripts. The TCR CDR3 first-round RT-PCR relied on the HTBI primer set. Using its own MiXCR run on the multiplex PCR reads, TCRdb lists one record per CDR3 protein. The sample lists 500,000 to 800,000 distinct CDR3 sequences, more than 14% occurring once. This clonotype appeared a few times. The target antigen is unknown. The germline V gene encodes CDR1 MNHEY and CDR2 SMNVEV (reference sequence). V gave up 8 bases and J gave up 2 bases, with 12 bases separating them. This CDR3 has 14 residues. Researchers barred patients who had uncontrolled infection, other autoimmune disease, pregnancy or lactation. Diagnosis rested on symptoms, serum thyroxine and TRAb, thyroid ultrasound, and orbital computed tomography. PBMCs were obtained from 7.5 to 10 ml fresh peripheral blood.

The sample consisted of blood. The chain couples TRBV27 to TRBJ1-4; possible D gene TRBD1, 6 bases. This TCR was recovered from a woman between 45 and 60 years old with Graves' ophthalmopathy. The CDR3 spells CASGRTATNEKLFF. The CDR3, as DNA: TGTGCCAGCGGAAGGACAGCCACTAATGAAAAACTGTTTTTT. The entire variable domain, with the rest obtained from reference TRBV27 and TRBJ1-4, is as follows: EAQVTQNPRYLITVTGKKLTVTCSQNMNHEYMSWYRQDPGLGLRQIYYSMNVEVTDKGDVPEGYKVSRKEKRNFPLILESPSPNQTSLYFCASGRTATNEKLFFGSGTQLSVL.